These 26 T cell receptor beta chains share one sample of origin, sequenced in a study of blood T cell repertoires in COVID-19. This table comes from immunoSEQ multiplex PCR, and its TCRdb copy is limited to in-frame clones, with some not included. The table records approximately 69,000 clones, approximately 91% of them present only once. The sample comprised peripheral blood. These receptors originate from a man in his fifties with acute or convalescent COVID-19.

This chain uses TRBV19 with TRBJ2-3; 7 bases are a match to TRBD2. The CDR3 is 17 residues long. The V segment lost 9 bases and the J segment 2 bases; nucleotides outside the gene matches: 17. Germline values: CDR1 LNHDA, CDR2 SQIVND (reference sequence). The CDR3 reads CASSPRRSGAITDTQYF. CDR3 in DNA: TGTGCCAGCAGCCCGAGGAGGAGCGGGGCGATCACAGATACGCAGTATTTT.

The CDR3 nucleotides are TGTGCCAGCAGCTTTCAGGGTTCTAATGAAAAACTGTTTTTT. As protein: CASSFQGSNEKLFF. The genes are TRBV7-2 and TRBJ1-4; a weak D match, TRBD1 (5 bases). Per the germline V gene, CDR1 is SGHTA and CDR2 is FQGNSA. The CDR3 runs to 14 residues. The V end was cut by 3 bases, the J end by 3 bases, with 8 bases between.

The chain uses TRBV25-1 and TRBJ2-3; D perhaps matches TRBD1 (6 bases). V lost 3 bases, J lost 5 bases, and 15 bases lay in between. The CDR3 length is 15 residues. CDR1 and CDR2 from the germline V gene are MGHDK and SYGVNS. The CDR3 sequence: CASSETGVEGDTQYF. CDR3 nucleotide sequence: TGTGCCAGCAGTGAGACAGGAGTGGAAGGAGATACGCAGTATTTT.

This chain uses TRBV19 with TRBJ2-7; maybe TRBD2 (5 bases). CDR1 LNHDA and CDR2 SQIVND come from the germline V gene (reference sequence). V gave up 5 bases and J gave up 2 bases, with 13 bases separating them. This CDR3 has 14 amino acids. CDR3 protein: CASSQTEGAYEQYF. The CDR3 bases are TGTGCCAGTAGTCAGACCGAGGGAGCCTACGAGCAGTACTTC.

This clone was recorded only once. V gene TRBV10-3 combines with J gene TRBJ2-5; possible D gene TRBD1, 6 bases. Germline CDR1 ENHRY, CDR2 SYGVKD. Trimming removed 0 bases from V and 1 base from J, with 9 bases in between. The CDR3 covers 15 residues. CDR3 sequence (DNA): TGTGCCATCAGTGAGTCCTTACAGGGCCAAGAGACCCAGTACTTC. Its protein is CAISESLQGQETQYF.

The V call is TRBV12-3 or TRBV12-4, the J call TRBJ2-7; D is unresolved. The CDR3 is 11 amino acids. The V end lost 3 bases, the J end lost 5 bases, and 5 bases lay between the germline ends. The CDR3 loop reads CASSFGDEQYF. DNA of the CDR3: TGTGCCAGCAGTTTCGGAGACGAGCAGTACTTC.

This rearrangement joins TRBV13 to TRBJ1-2; 7 bases map to TRBD1. The V gene's germline CDR1 is PRHDT and CDR2 FYEKMQ (reference sequence). The CDR3 runs to 14 residues. V lost 3 bases and J lost 1; bases outside the gene matches: 2. CDR3 nucleotide sequence: TGTGCCAGCAGCTTCCGGGACAGTAACTATGGCTACACCTTC. It codes for CASSFRDSNYGYTF.

This rearrangement joins TRBV11-2 to TRBJ1-3; no reliable D call. V dropped 1 base and J dropped 2 bases, with 12 bases sitting between them. The CDR3 is made up of 16 amino acids. Looked up from germline, CDR1 is SGHAT and CDR2 is FQNNGV. For the CDR3, the DNA is TGTGCCAGCAGCTTAGTTCAAACGGGTACTGGAAACACCATATATTTT. Protein product: CASSLVQTGTGNTIYF.

Only one count was recorded for this clone. This chain links TRBV7-2 with TRBJ2-3; D not resolved. Germline CDR1 and CDR2: SGHTA and FQGNSA. This CDR3 contains 14 residues. The V end was cut by 3 bases, the J end by 5 bases, with 12 bases between. The CDR3 nucleotides read TGTGCCAGCAGCTTTTCCCACACCCGAGATACGCAGTATTTT. It yields the protein CASSFSHTRDTQYF.

This sequence joins TRBV6-5 and TRBJ2-7, with 7 bases matching TRBD1. V gave up 5 bases and J gave up 10 bases; unmatched junction bases: 8. Germline loops: CDR1 MNHEY, CDR2 SVGAGI. This CDR3 is built from 12 residues. CDR3 coding DNA: TGTGCCAGCAGTAGGGACAGCCGGAACCAGTACTTC. Translation: CASSRDSRNQYF.

This chain links TRBV3-1 (or the pseudogene TRBV3-2) with TRBJ2-2; perhaps TRBD1 as D (5 bases). Germline V gene data show CDR1 as LGHDT and CDR2 as YNNKEL (reference sequence). Trimming removed 3 bases from V and 0 bases from J, with 8 bases in between. The CDR3 is 15 amino acids. CDR3 coding DNA: TGTGCCAGCAGCCACCGACAGCCGAACACCGGGGAGCTGTTTTTT. Translated: CASSHRQPNTGELFF.

The rearrangement links TRBV19 to TRBJ2-3; 9 bases are a match to TRBD1. Germline lookup yields CDR1 LNHDA and CDR2 SQIVND (reference sequence). The V and J ends lost 5 bases and 7 bases, in that order; junction bases with no gene match: 7. This CDR3 has 14 amino acids. The chain's CDR3 is CASSLGTGQHTQYF. CDR3 DNA sequence: TGTGCCAGTAGTCTCGGGACAGGGCAACATACGCAGTATTTT.

The rearrangement links TRBV6-5 to TRBJ1-2; possible D gene TRBD1, 5 bases. This CDR3 region has 13 residues. The germline V and J ends were trimmed by 6 bases and 7 bases, with 15 bases remaining between them. The germline V gene encodes CDR1 MNHEY and CDR2 SVGAGI. This CDR3 is CASSKAGLLGYTF. CDR3 DNA: TGTGCCAGCAGCAAAGCGGGGCTTCTTGGCTACACCTTC.

The DNA for the CDR3 is TGTGCCAGCAGTTACGACCCGGAGTCAGATCACGAGACCCAGTACTTC. Translated: CASSYDPESDHETQYF. The genes are TRBV6-2 or TRBV6-3 and TRBJ2-5; no clear D gene. With 2 bases removed from V and 5 bases from J, the gap between germline ends came to 18 bases. This CDR3 is 16 amino acids long. Germline CDR1 MNHEY, CDR2 SVGEGT.

In DNA form, the CDR3 reads TGTGCCAGCCGTACAGGGGGCGCGGAGACCCAGTACTTC. This gives the protein CASRTGGAETQYF. The chain uses TRBV12-3 or TRBV12-4 and TRBJ2-5, with TRBD1 matching 9 bases. The CDR3 is 13 residues long. V lost 8 bases to trimming and J lost 5 bases; unmatched junction nucleotides: 6.

The rearrangement links TRBV18 to TRBJ1-1; perhaps TRBD1 as D (6 bases). Germline V CDR1 and CDR2: KGHSH, LQKENI. The CDR3 has 12 residues. Trimming removed 3 bases from V and 6 bases from J, with 8 bases in between. The CDR3 sequence is CASSPGTSEAFF. For the CDR3, the DNA is TGTGCCAGCTCACCTGGGACATCTGAAGCTTTCTTT.

The genes are TRBV24-1 and TRBJ2-6; D is possibly TRBD1 (6 bases). CDR1 KGHDR and CDR2 SFDVKD come from the germline V gene. This CDR3 has 16 residues. The V end lost 4 bases, the J end lost 3 bases, and 12 bases lay between the germline ends. The CDR3: CATSDIQGFGANVLTF. DNA of the CDR3: TGTGCCACCAGTGACATACAGGGCTTTGGGGCCAACGTCCTGACTTTC.

The chain carries TRBV4-1 and TRBJ2-7; 13 bases fit TRBD2. Germline assignment: CDR1 MGHRA and CDR2 YSYEKL. The CDR3 is made up of 15 amino acids. Trimming cost V 4 bases and J 7 bases; bases outside gene matches: 7. The CDR3 nucleotides are TGCGCCAGCAGCCGGCGGACTAGCGGGGGTATGGAGCAGTACTTC. It specifies CASSRRTSGGMEQYF.

The rearrangement links TRBV6-5 to TRBJ1-6; 8 bases are shared with TRBD1. Germline V gene data show CDR1 as MNHEY and CDR2 as SVGAGI. The CDR3 is made up of 15 amino acids. Trimming cost V 1 base and J 7 bases; bases outside gene matches: 3. CDR3: CASSYWDRLNSPLHF. The CDR3 DNA is TGTGCCAGCAGTTACTGGGACAGGCTGAATTCACCCCTCCACTTT.

V is TRBV7-8 and J is TRBJ1-1; TRBD1 agrees at 9 bases. V lost 4 bases, J lost 4 bases, and 4 bases stayed unmatched. This CDR3 contains 14 residues. CDR1 SGHVS and CDR2 FQNEAQ come from the germline V gene. This CDR3 reads CASSYGTGITEAFF. Written as DNA, the CDR3 is TGTGCCAGCAGCTACGGGACAGGGATCACTGAAGCTTTCTTT.

This chain uses TRBV5-1 with TRBJ1-5, with 7 bases aligning to TRBD1. This CDR3 has 15 residues. The trim removed 0 bases at V and 6 bases at J, leaving 6 bases unmatched. CDR1 is SGHRS and CDR2 is YFSETQ in the germline V gene. The CDR3 DNA reads as TGCGCCAGCAGCTTGGGACAGGGATACGGTCAGCCCCAGCATTTT. It encodes CASSLGQGYGQPQHF.

The V gene is TRBV4-1, the J gene TRBJ2-1, with TRBD2 matching 7 bases. Germline values: CDR1 MGHRA, CDR2 YSYEKL. The CDR3 consists of 16 residues. After removal of 0 bases from V and 9 bases from J, the junction contained 11 bases not matched to a gene. CDR3 bases: TGCGCCAGCAGCCAAGAAGGTGGTGGCGGGGGTGGTGAGCAGTTCTTC. This encodes CASSQEGGGGGGEQFF.

The chain employs TRBV19 and TRBJ1-2, with unresolved D. Germline CDR1 is LNHDA and CDR2 is SQIVND (reference sequence). The CDR3 is 14 amino acids. V was cut by 5 bases and J by 8 bases, with 18 bases left in between. The CDR3 sequence is CASSPPRAPGGYTF. DNA for the CDR3: TGTGCCAGTAGTCCCCCGCGGGCTCCCGGGGGCTACACCTTC.

The V call is TRBV3-1 (or the pseudogene TRBV3-2), the J call TRBJ2-7; possibly TRBD1 for D (5 bases). The CDR3 has 13 amino acids. V was cut by 0 bases and J by 7 bases, with 10 bases left in between. Germline CDR1 LGHDT, CDR2 YNNKEL (reference sequence). The CDR3 spells CASSQDSGYEQYF. The CDR3 DNA follows: TGTGCCAGCAGCCAAGATTCAGGGTATGAGCAGTACTTC.

This chain joins TRBV19 and TRBJ1-6, with TRBD1 matching over 9 bases. This CDR3 has 15 amino acids. Germline CDR1 is LNHDA and CDR2 is SQIVND (reference sequence). V shed 2 bases and J 10 bases; nucleotides not matched to a gene: 6. In DNA form, the CDR3 reads TGTGCCAGTAGTATACAAACAGGGGGCAGCTCACCCCTCCACTTT. This encodes CASSIQTGGSSPLHF.

This chain connects TRBV10-2 to TRBJ2-1; 11 positions match TRBD2. The germline V gene encodes CDR1 WSHSY and CDR2 SAAADI. V was pared by 4 bases and J by 9 bases, with 17 bases of the junction left unmatched. This CDR3 spans 18 amino acids. CDR3 residues: CASSAITFVAGGPREQFF. Here the CDR3 DNA reads TGCGCCAGCAGTGCGATTACCTTCGTAGCGGGGGGGCCGCGTGAGCAGTTCTTC.